This paragraph covers one TCR beta chain sequence. J gave up 5 bases and V 0 bases, and 4 bases lay outside the gene matches. The CDR3 length is 16 residues. CDR1 is SGHTA, CDR2 FQGNSA, per germline. This sample was included in a study of blood T cell repertoires in COVID-19. Overall study: Specimens from acute and convalescent COVID-19 originated in the United States, Italy and Spain.

Clones were sequenced by immunoSEQ multiplex PCR, and TCRdb holds only the in-frame ones, with some missing. The top ten hold about 3% of the sample, which has roughly 150,000 clones, roughly 73% seen once. This TCR derives from a man aged 70 or older with acute or convalescent COVID-19. The specimen was peripheral blood. The gene calls are TRBV7-2 and TRBJ2-5, with 12 bases lining up with TRBD2. CDR3 nucleotides: TGTGCCAGCAGCTTAGCGGCTAGCGGGGGGGCCGAGACCCAGTACTTC. It translates to CASSLAASGGAETQYF.